A single sample gave rise to the 3 T cell receptor beta chains below, sequenced in a study of cytomegalovirus exposure and HLA in healthy donors. The PCR made use of 60 Vbeta and 13 Jbeta primers. Libraries were prepared by immunoSEQ multiplex PCR; TCRdb keeps only in-frame clonotypes and omits some of them. The sample has about 120,000 clones; about four fifths are singletons. The sequenced sample was PBMCs. Source of these receptors: a man aged 25 to 40 in good health and CMV-seropositive.

The rearrangement joins TRBV19 to TRBJ2-1, with D maybe TRBD1 (6 bases). The V gene's germline CDR1 is LNHDA and CDR2 SQIVND (reference sequence). This CDR3 is 14 amino acids long. Deletions cut 8 bases from V and 9 bases from J, with 20 bases between. The CDR3 sequence is CASRPREGGGEQFF. In DNA, the CDR3 is TGTGCCAGTCGCCCGAGAGAAGGGGGTGGTGAGCAGTTCTTC.

This chain links TRBV2 with TRBJ2-5; 8 bases are shared with TRBD2. The V gene's germline CDR1 is SNHLY and CDR2 FYNNEI. The ends lost 2 bases at V and 4 bases at J; junction bases unmatched: 6. This CDR3 is built from 15 residues. The CDR3 DNA sequence: TGTGCCAGCAGTGAATCCAGCGGGGGCGGAGAGACCCAGTACTTC. As protein: CASSESSGGGETQYF.

The chain is built from TRBV6-1 and TRBJ1-1, with TRBD1 matching over 7 bases. Per germline, CDR1 MNHNS and CDR2 SASEGT. The CDR3 consists of 12 residues. Trimming cost V 5 bases and J 5 bases; bases outside gene matches: 2. The DNA of the CDR3 is TGTGCCAGCAGTTCAGGGGGAACTGAAGCTTTCTTT. It codes for CASSSGGTEAFF.